This entry is about one TCR beta chain. This sample includes further DNA sequences coding for the same CDR3. Sequencing was performed with immunoSEQ multiplex PCR; in TCRdb, only in-frame clones are kept and a portion is missing. This sample yields about 1 million clones, of which around 74% are seen a single time; around 1.5% belongs to the top ten. Study donors comprised healthy, HIV-negative adults devoid of recent acute infection or vaccination. This entry is derived from a study of shared clonotypes between healthy human individuals. Germline assignment: CDR1 KGHSH and CDR2 LQKENI. V was shortened by 3 bases and J by 0 bases, with 4 bases between the two germline ends. This CDR3 has 13 residues.

The rearrangement uses TRBV18 and TRBJ2-3, with unresolved D. The receptor comes from a man younger than 30 in good health. Material: memory CD4+ T cells sorted from blood. Subset given: CD45RA-negative fraction. CDR3 DNA: TGTGCCAGCTCACCCTCAAGCACAGATACGCAGTATTTT. Protein: CASSPSSTDTQYF.